The 11 T cell receptor beta chains below all came from one sample that was sequenced in a study of shared clonotypes between healthy human individuals. The repertoire was sequenced with immunoSEQ multiplex PCR; TCRdb's copy has only in-frame clones and lacks some. The top ten hold roughly 0.13% of the sample, which has 2 million to 2.5 million clones, 95% seen once. What was sequenced was naive CD4+ T cells sorted from blood. Subset here: CD45RA+ positively selected. Receptors were obtained from a young man in good health.

This clone came up a few times. The CDR3 is CASSLGNNPVGYTF. DNA of the CDR3: TGTGCCAGCAGCTTGGGAAACAACCCAGTGGGCTACACCTTC. The chain carries TRBV5-6 and TRBJ1-2; no definite D call. This CDR3 contains 14 residues. Trimming shortened V by 0 bases and J by 8 bases, and 14 bases separated the two germline ends. The germline V gene encodes CDR1 SGHDT and CDR2 YYEEEE.

The genes are TRBV27 and TRBJ1-6; tentatively, D is TRBD1 (6 bases). The CDR3 runs to 15 residues. The germline V gene has CDR1 MNHEY and CDR2 SMNVEV (reference sequence). The germline V and J ends were trimmed by 3 bases and 5 bases, with 11 bases remaining between them. The chain's CDR3 is CASSLAGGDNSPLHF. The CDR3 DNA sequence: TGTGCCAGCAGTTTGGCGGGGGGCGATAATTCACCCCTCCACTTT.

The J gene is TRBJ2-7, the V gene TRBV28; the match to TRBD2 covers 12 bases. CDR1 is MDHEN and CDR2 is SYDVKM in the germline V gene. V lost 7 bases, J lost 4 bases, and 5 bases stayed unmatched. The CDR3 is made up of 14 amino acids. The CDR3 bases are TGTGCCAGCAAACTAGCGGGGGGACCTTACGAGCAGTACTTC. It translates to CASKLAGGPYEQYF.

The chain's CDR3 is CASSVMDRGTYGYTF. CDR3 nucleotide sequence: TGTGCCAGCAGCGTAATGGACAGGGGTACCTATGGCTACACCTTC. The chain couples TRBV9 to TRBJ1-2; 9 bases align to TRBD1. V was pared by 1 base and J by 4 bases, with 5 bases of the junction left unmatched. The germline V gene has CDR1 SGDLS and CDR2 YYNGEE. The CDR3 has 15 amino acids.

This chain joins TRBV7-6 and TRBJ2-2; D remains unclear. Trimming cost V 3 bases and J 3 bases, with 5 bases left between them. CDR1 is SGHVS, CDR2 FNYEAQ, per germline. The CDR3 sequence is 13 residues long. CDR3 nucleotides: TGTGCCAGCAGCTTTACCCACACCGGGGAGCTGTTTTTT. Its translation is CASSFTHTGELFF.

This chain joins TRBV4-2 and TRBJ2-5; TRBD1 agrees at 7 bases. CDR1 is LGHNA, CDR2 YNFKEQ, per germline. J gave up 2 bases and V 3 bases, and 3 bases lay outside the gene matches. The CDR3 has 14 residues. CDR3 in amino acids: CASSQTGLQETQYF. The CDR3 DNA is TGTGCCAGCAGCCAGACAGGGTTACAAGAGACCCAGTACTTC.

CDR3 nucleotide sequence: TGTGCCTGGAGGCAGCAGACCTGGTGGGAGAGAGAGCAGTACTTC. It codes for CAWRQQTWWEREQYF. This sequence joins TRBV30 and TRBJ2-7; perhaps TRBD2 as D (5 bases). CDR1 is GTSNPN, CDR2 SVGIG, per germline (reference sequence). The CDR3 loop spans 15 amino acids. V lost 3 bases and J 7 bases, leaving 22 bases between the germline ends.

J is TRBJ1-6 and V is TRBV5-6, with 10 bases fitting TRBD1. The CDR3 spans 17 residues. V lost 4 bases and J lost 6; bases outside the gene matches: 10. The germline gives CDR1 SGHDT, CDR2 YYEEEE. The CDR3 DNA reads as TGTGCCAGCAGCGCACTGACAGGGGGCAGTAGTAATTCACCCCTCCACTTT. Translated, it gives CASSALTGGSSNSPLHF.

Notes on this clone: Other DNA sequences in the sample encode the same CDR3. The rearrangement uses TRBV5-1 and TRBJ2-1, with D possibly matching TRBD2 (6 bases). Trimming removed 0 bases at V and 1 base at J, with 8 bases between. In germline, CDR1 is SGHRS, CDR2 YFSETQ. This CDR3 comprises 15 residues. CDR3: CASSLGGGSYNEQFF. CDR3 in DNA: TGCGCCAGCAGCTTGGGAGGAGGGTCCTACAATGAGCAGTTCTTC.

This rearrangement joins TRBV19 to TRBJ2-7; 10 nucleotides match TRBD1. Germline V gives CDR1 LNHDA, CDR2 SQIVND (reference sequence). V gave up 1 base and J gave up 3 bases; unmatched junction bases: 18. The CDR3 extends over 20 amino acids. The CDR3: CASSIGIFPGDRGISYEQYF. The DNA of the CDR3 is TGTGCCAGTAGTATAGGGATTTTCCCAGGGGACAGGGGAATCAGCTACGAGCAGTACTTC.

CDR3 in DNA: TGCAGCGTTGCGGGACAGGAGGGGGTCCTAGCCAAAAACATTCAGTACTTC. The encoded protein is CSVAGQEGVLAKNIQYF. The chain combines TRBV29-1 with TRBJ2-4, with TRBD1 matching over 8 bases. Germline V gene data show CDR1 as SQVTM and CDR2 as ANQGSEA. The CDR3 extends over 17 amino acids. J gave up 0 bases and V 4 bases, and 11 bases lay outside the gene matches.